This is a list of T cell receptor beta chains from one sample in a study of control samples from healthy donors and cancer patients. Here immunoSEQ multiplex PCR was the method, and the copy in TCRdb shows in-frame clones only, minus some. There are 190,000 or so clones in the sample; 85% to 95% occur only once, and over 1.1% lies in the top ten. Material for sequencing was blood. Receptor source: a man in his late teens or twenties in good health. CDR3s include the opening cysteine and the closing phenylalanine or tryptophan. D genes are given only for firm matches. Expanded clones get a size class; other rows say once, few or many, or leave the size out.

- | TRBD1 | TRBJ1-2 | TRBV2 | CASSGRQGNGYTF | TGTGCCAGCAGTGGCCGACAGGGCAATGGCTACACCTTC
few | TRBD1 | TRBJ1-5 | TRBV7-9 | CASSKGQGGSAQHF | TGTGCCAGCAGCAAGGGACAGGGAGGTTCAGCCCAGCATTTT
- | - | TRBJ1-5 | TRBV12-5 | CASGSDRLNQPQHF | TGTGCTAGTGGCTCTGACAGGCTCAATCAGCCCCAGCATTTT
- | - | TRBJ2-1 | TRBV7-2 | CASSLRPDSYNEQFF | TGTGCCAGCAGCTTAAGGCCAGACTCCTACAATGAGCAGTTCTTC
- | - | TRBJ2-5 | TRBV7-6 | CASRQDEGTQYF | TGTGCCAGCAGACAGGACGAAGGCACCCAGTACTTC
once | - | TRBJ1-2 | TRBV21-1 | CASSKALRQGDWNYGYTF | TGTGCCAGCAGCAAAGCGCTTCGACAGGGGGATTGGAACTATGGCTACACCTTC
- | - | TRBJ2-6 | TRBV24-1 | CATSDFAAGANVLTF | TGTGCCACCAGTGATTTTGCGGCTGGGGCCAACGTCCTGACTTTC
- | TRBD2 | TRBJ2-3 | TRBV5-4 | CASSSRLAGGLDTQYF | TGTGCCAGCAGCTCCCGACTAGCGGGGGGGTTAGATACGCAGTATTTT
few | - | TRBJ2-7 | TRBV2 | CASRGEAGHEQYF | TGTGCCAGCAGAGGGGAGGCGGGCCACGAGCAGTACTTC
- | - | TRBJ1-1 | TRBV6-6 | CASRRTQNTEAFF | TGTGCCAGCAGGAGGACCCAGAACACTGAAGCTTTCTTT
- | - | TRBJ1-3 | TRBV6-1 | CASSEALLANRKVKSGNTIYF | TGTGCCAGCAGTGAAGCGCTTCTGGCGAACAGGAAGGTCAAGAGTGGAAACACCATATATTTT
- | TRBD1 | TRBJ1-1 | TRBV10-3 | CAIRGQPNTEAFF | TGTGCCATCAGGGGACAGCCTAACACTGAAGCTTTCTTT
- | - | TRBJ1-5 | TRBV19 | CASSLGTALLNQPQHF | TGTGCCAGTAGTCTGGGGACCGCCTTACTTAATCAGCCCCAGCATTTT
- | - | TRBJ1-6 | TRBV27 | CASSFLGSSYNSPLHF | TGTGCCAGCAGTTTTTTGGGGAGCTCCTATAATTCACCCCTCCACTTT
- | - | TRBJ2-3 | TRBV2 | CASRVRGGPNTDTQYF | TGTGCCAGCAGGGTCAGGGGGGGTCCAAACACAGATACGCAGTATTTT
- | - | TRBJ1-6 | TRBV4-1 | CASSQVGDSPLHF | TGCGCCAGCAGCCAAGTTGGGGATTCACCCCTCCACTTT
- | - | TRBJ2-3 | TRBV7-3 | CASSRAQGGTQYF | TGTGCCAGCAGCCGGGCACAGGGCGGTACGCAGTATTTT
- | - | TRBJ1-1 | TRBV15 | CATSTRGGEAFF | TGTGCCACCAGCACCAGGGGAGGTGAAGCTTTCTTT
- | - | TRBJ1-5 | TRBV6-2/TRBV6-3 | CASSYRQPSYSNQPQHF | TGTGCCAGCAGTTATCGCCAGCCTTCATATAGCAATCAGCCCCAGCATTTT
- | - | TRBJ2-7 | TRBV30 | CAWSRGSQTYEQYF | TGTGCCTGGAGTCGGGGCAGCCAGACCTACGAGCAGTACTTC
- | TRBD1 | TRBJ1-6 | TRBV25-1 | CASSEPPGGTGDNSPLHF | TGTGCCAGCAGTGAACCCCCGGGGGGGACAGGGGATAATTCACCCCTCCACTTT
many | TRBD1 | TRBJ1-6 | TRBV5-5 | CASSLEQGALNSPLHF | TGTGCCAGCAGCTTGGAACAGGGGGCCCTTAATTCACCCCTCCACTTT
few | - | TRBJ1-5 | TRBV6-6 | CASSPGQWQPQHF | TGTGCCAGCAGTCCGGGACAATGGCAGCCCCAGCATTTT
- | - | TRBJ1-5 | TRBV15 | CATSGQGSPSNQPQHF | TGTGCCACCAGCGGCCAAGGGTCCCCCTCCAATCAGCCCCAGCATTTT
- | - | TRBJ2-4 | TRBV30 | CAWSVQLSGQYF | TGTGCCTGGAGTGTACAGCTGTCCGGTCAATACTTC
- | - | TRBJ2-1 | TRBV6-2/TRBV6-3 | CASSYPAQSSSYNEQFF | TGTGCCAGCAGTTACCCGGCGCAGTCGAGCTCCTACAATGAGCAGTTCTTC
- | TRBD1 | TRBJ1-2 | TRBV7-2 | CASSSTSGQGAYGYTF | TGTGCCAGCAGCTCTACGTCGGGACAGGGGGCGTATGGCTACACCTTC
- | - | TRBJ1-1 | TRBV7-3 | CASSSTRNTEAFF | TGTGCCAGCAGCTCCACACGGAACACTGAAGCTTTCTTT